This T cell receptor beta chain originates from a study of blood T cell repertoires in COVID-19. Germline CDR1 is LNHNV and CDR2 is YYDKDF (reference sequence). This CDR3 region has 14 residues. With 1 base removed from V and 5 bases from J, the gap between germline ends came to 11 bases. In the original workflow: Counts of nucleated cells, estimated from reference gene primer amplification, were obtained. Produced via immunoSEQ multiplex PCR; TCRdb's table is partial and in-frame only. From that table come the V and J calls and clone size; the DNA was used to work out D and trimming. In the table there are under 200,000 clones, about 86% of which are singletons.

The V and J genes are TRBV15 and TRBJ2-5; D is unresolved. The specimen sequenced was peripheral blood. The sequence was obtained from a woman of 80 years or more in a cohort sampled during active or convalescent COVID-19. CDR3 DNA sequence: TGTGCCACCAGCAGAGGTCCTAGTCCCGAGACCCAGTACTTC. Translating it yields CATSRGPSPETQYF.